Each of the 2 T cell receptor beta chains below was sequenced from the same sample in a study of blood T cell repertoires in COVID-19 (dated by TCRdb to 2020 to 2022). The method behind the library was the immunoSEQ multiplex PCR assay. TCRdb took over this immuneACCESS table, retaining in-frame rearrangements with V and J assigned. Such tables are incomplete; in checked studies, under half of the missing clones stem from an unresolved V gene, and the remainder is unexplained. The sample includes about 82,000 clones, with over 70% observed a single time. Approximately 12% of the sample is held by the ten biggest clonotypes. Material for sequencing was peripheral blood. The receptor source for this set is a woman aged 40 to 50 with active or convalescent COVID-19.

The chain recombines TRBV4-1 with TRBJ2-1, with 7 bases identical to TRBD2. Germline V gene lookup returns CDR1 MGHRA and CDR2 YSYEKL. The CDR3 is made up of 13 amino acids. The ends lost 0 bases at V and 9 bases at J; junction bases unmatched: 2. In DNA, the CDR3 is TGCGCCAGCAGCCAAGAGGGGGGGGGTGAGCAGTTCTTC. It yields the protein CASSQEGGGEQFF.

This clone was seen just once. V usage is TRBV7-9 and J usage is TRBJ2-3; 7 bases map to TRBD2. Unmatched junction bases numbered 5, after V lost 0 bases and J lost 5 bases. The length of the CDR3 is 15 residues. The germline CDR1 and CDR2 sequences are SEHNR and FQNEAQ (reference sequence). The CDR3 coding sequence is TGTGCCAGCAGCTTAGCCGGGCAGCGGGGAGATACGCAGTATTTT. Protein sequence: CASSLAGQRGDTQYF.